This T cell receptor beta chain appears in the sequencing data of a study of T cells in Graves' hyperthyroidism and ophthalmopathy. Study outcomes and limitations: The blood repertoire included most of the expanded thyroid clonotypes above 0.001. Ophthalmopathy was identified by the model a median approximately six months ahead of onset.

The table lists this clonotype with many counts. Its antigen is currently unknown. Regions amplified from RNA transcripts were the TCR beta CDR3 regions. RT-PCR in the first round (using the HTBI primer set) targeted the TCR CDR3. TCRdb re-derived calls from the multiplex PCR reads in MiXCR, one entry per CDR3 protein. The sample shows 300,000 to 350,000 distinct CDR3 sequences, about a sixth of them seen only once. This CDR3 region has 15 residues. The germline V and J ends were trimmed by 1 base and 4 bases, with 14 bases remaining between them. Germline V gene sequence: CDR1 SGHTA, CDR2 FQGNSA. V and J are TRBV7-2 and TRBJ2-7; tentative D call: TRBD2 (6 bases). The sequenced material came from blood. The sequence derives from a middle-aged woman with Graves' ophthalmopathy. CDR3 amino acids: CASSLGSGAQYEQYF. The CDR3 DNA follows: TGTGCCAGCAGCTTAGGTTCGGGAGCACAATACGAGCAGTACTTC.